The 23 T cell receptor beta chains given below trace back to one sample, sequenced in a study of blood T cell repertoires in COVID-19. The table came from immunoSEQ multiplex PCR; TCRdb's copy has only in-frame clones and leaves some out. The table lists some 62,000 clones, approximately 79% of them singletons. The sequencing input was peripheral blood. All receptors come from a man aged 60 to 69 with acute or convalescent COVID-19.

The CDR3: CASSQEAQGRSYTF. CDR3 DNA: TGCGCCAGCAGCCAAGAGGCACAGGGTCGAAGCTACACCTTC. This chain links TRBV4-1 with TRBJ1-2; the D gene is possibly TRBD1 (6 bases). This CDR3 has 14 residues. V was trimmed by 0 bases and J by 9 bases, leaving 14 bases between them. Germline CDR1 MGHRA, CDR2 YSYEKL.

This chain uses TRBV27 with TRBJ1-6, with D uncertain. The germline CDR1 and CDR2 sequences are MNHEY and SMNVEV (reference sequence). V was pared by 5 bases and J by 7 bases, with 12 bases between. The CDR3 spans 14 residues. CDR3 loop: CASSPRLSNSPLHF. CDR3 sequence (DNA): TGTGCCAGCAGTCCCCGTTTATCCAATTCACCCCTCCACTTT.

V and J are TRBV2 and TRBJ1-2; 12 nucleotides align to TRBD1. V lost 3 bases, J lost 4 bases, and 3 bases stayed unmatched. Germline CDR1 reads SNHLY; CDR2 reads FYNNEI. The CDR3 runs 15 residues. CDR3 coding DNA: TGTGCCAGCAGTGAGGAGGGACAGGGGGCCTATGGCTACACCTTC. Encoded protein: CASSEEGQGAYGYTF.

The gene calls are TRBV6-5 and TRBJ2-7; D is perhaps TRBD1 (6 bases). V was trimmed by 2 bases and J by 4 bases, leaving 9 bases between them. Germline V lookup: CDR1 MNHEY, CDR2 SVGAGI. The CDR3 length is 13 residues. Written as DNA, the CDR3 is TGTGCCAGCAGTTACGGGGGCAGGTACGAGCAGTACTTC. Its translation is CASSYGGRYEQYF.

This clone was seen more than once but under ten times. This chain links TRBV3-1 (or the pseudogene TRBV3-2) with TRBJ2-1; D is possibly TRBD2 (6 bases). Trimming shortened V by 0 bases and J by 6 bases, and 12 bases separated the two germline ends. Germline lookup yields CDR1 LGHDT and CDR2 YNNKEL (reference sequence). This CDR3 spans 15 amino acids. As DNA, the CDR3 is TGTGCCAGCAGCCAAGACCCTGCGCGGGGCAATGAGCAGTTCTTC. Protein sequence: CASSQDPARGNEQFF.

This chain joins TRBV19 and TRBJ1-5; a possible D gene is TRBD1 (6 bases). Germline CDR1 reads LNHDA; CDR2 reads SQIVND (reference sequence). V was pared by 1 base and J by 6 bases, with 22 bases between. The CDR3 sequence is 18 residues long. The CDR3 DNA reads as TGTGCCAGTAGTATAGCCCACTTACCTGGGGGCCTGGGTCAGCCCCAGCATTTT. Protein sequence: CASSIAHLPGGLGQPQHF. Variable domain in full (rest from reference TRBV19 and TRBJ1-5): DGGITQSPKYLFRKEGQNVTLSCEQNLNHDAMYWYRQDPGQGLRLIYYSQIVNDFQKGDIAEGYSVSREKKESFPLTVTSAQKNPTAFYLCASSIAHLPGGLGQPQHFGDGTRLSIL.

V gene TRBV12-3 or TRBV12-4 combines with J gene TRBJ2-7; 7 bases map to TRBD1. The V segment lost 2 bases and the J segment 5 bases; nucleotides outside the gene matches: 0. This CDR3 region has 12 residues. CDR3 DNA sequence: TGTGCCAGCAGTTTAACAGGGGACGAGCAGTACTTC. Its protein is CASSLTGDEQYF.

J is TRBJ2-2 and V is TRBV21-1; whether TRBD1, the table's D call, matches the DNA was not checked. TRBV21-1 is recorded as a pseudogene. The CDR3 covers 16 residues. Here the CDR3 reads CASGPRRDRHTGELFF. CDR3 nucleotide sequence: TGTGCCAGCGGACCCAGGCGGGACAGGCACACCGGGGAGCTGTTTTTT.

The J gene is TRBJ2-1, the V gene TRBV6-4; 9 nucleotides match TRBD2. CDR1 is MRHNA and CDR2 is SNTAGT in the germline V gene. The CDR3 consists of 14 residues. J lost 9 bases, V lost 3 bases, and 6 bases had no gene match. CDR3 residues: CASSDSSGRTEQFF. In DNA form, the CDR3 reads TGTGCCAGCAGTGATAGTAGCGGGAGAACTGAGCAGTTCTTC.

V and J are TRBV6-6 and TRBJ1-2; D gene ambiguous. This CDR3 comprises 15 residues. From germline, CDR1 is MNHNY and CDR2 SVGAGI (reference sequence). Between the trimmed V and J ends, which lost 0 bases and 4 bases, there was a span of 12 bases. CDR3 protein: CASSYSVSQFYGYTF. CDR3 sequence (DNA): TGTGCCAGCAGTTACTCGGTTAGTCAATTCTATGGCTACACCTTC.

V usage is TRBV10-3 and J usage is TRBJ2-1, with D possibly matching TRBD1 (5 bases). The CDR3 is 14 amino acids. V was trimmed by 3 bases and J by 6 bases, leaving 12 bases between them. In germline, CDR1 is ENHRY, CDR2 SYGVKD. This CDR3 is CAISDPDRGNEQFF. CDR3 DNA sequence: TGTGCCATCAGTGATCCCGACAGAGGCAATGAGCAGTTCTTC.

The chain is built from TRBV24-1 and TRBJ2-7; 9 bases align to TRBD1. J lost 5 bases, V lost 2 bases, and 6 bases had no gene match. CDR3 length: 15 residues. From germline, CDR1 is KGHDR and CDR2 SFDVKD. CDR3: CATSDYRDRDHEQYF. CDR3 sequence (DNA): TGTGCCACCAGTGATTACCGGGACAGGGACCACGAGCAGTACTTC.

DNA for the CDR3: TGTGCCAGCAGTTTTATTGGGACAGACCGTAAGAGCTACACCTTC. It yields the protein CASSFIGTDRKSYTF. The chain carries TRBV28 and TRBJ1-2; TRBD1 aligns across 7 bases. This CDR3 has 15 amino acids. Unmatched junction bases numbered 13, after V lost 3 bases and J lost 9 bases. Germline assignment: CDR1 MDHEN and CDR2 SYDVKM.

With respect to this clone: One junction end does not reproduce the germline sequence, and a read error may be involved. The chain is built from TRBV5-1 and TRBJ2-2; 11 bases fit TRBD2. This CDR3 has 16 amino acids. Germline CDR1 is SGHRS and CDR2 is YFSETQ. The CDR3 region is CASSLGTSGNTGELFF. In DNA form, the CDR3 reads TGCGCCAGCAGTTTGGGGACTAGCGGTAACACCGGGGAGCTGTTTTTT.

V is TRBV6-5 and J is TRBJ2-7, with TRBD2 matching 8 bases. Unmatched junction bases numbered 11, after V lost 7 bases and J lost 3 bases. Germline CDR1 MNHEY, CDR2 SVGAGI. This CDR3 is 15 amino acids long. CDR3 loop: CASTGISGSYYEQYF. The CDR3 region has the DNA TGTGCCAGCACAGGGATAAGCGGGAGCTACTACGAGCAGTACTTC.

This chain connects TRBV11-1 to TRBJ2-1, with 11 bases that match TRBD2. CDR1 and CDR2 from the germline V gene are SGHAT and FQDESV (reference sequence). V lost 2 bases, J lost 4 bases, and 1 base stayed unmatched. The CDR3 totals 15 residues. The CDR3 region is CASSLIAGGYNEQFF. As DNA, the CDR3 is TGTGCCAGCAGCTTAATAGCGGGAGGGTACAATGAGCAGTTCTTC. Drawing the rest from reference TRBV11-1 and TRBJ2-1, the complete variable domain is EAEVAQSPRYKITEKSQAVAFWCDPISGHATLYWYRQILGQGPELLVQFQDESVVDDSQLPKDRFSAERLKGVDSTLKIQPAELGDSAMYLCASSLIAGGYNEQFFGPGTRLTVL.

CDR3 DNA: TGTGCCAGCAGTCCCCGGGACAGGGGGATCCAGCCCCAGCATTTT. Translation gives CASSPRDRGIQPQHF. The chain links TRBV6-5 to TRBJ1-5; 11 bases are a match to TRBD1. Germline V gene data show CDR1 as MNHEY and CDR2 as SVGAGI. The V and J ends lost 5 bases and 7 bases, in that order; junction bases with no gene match: 7. CDR3 length: 15 amino acids.

The chain is built from TRBV27 and TRBJ1-5; 8 bases fit TRBD1. With 8 bases clipped from V and 7 bases from J, the junction kept 10 bases outside the gene matches. CDR3 length: 14 amino acids. Germline lookup yields CDR1 MNHEY and CDR2 SMNVEV (reference sequence). This CDR3 is CASGRTGFGQPQHF. The CDR3 DNA follows: TGTGCCAGCGGAAGGACAGGGTTTGGGCAGCCCCAGCATTTT.

This clone appeared a few times. The J gene is TRBJ1-4, the V gene TRBV7-3, with unresolved D. CDR1 is SGHTA, CDR2 FQGTGA, per germline. The CDR3 runs to 15 residues. V lost 5 bases, J lost 6 bases, and 16 bases lay in between. The CDR3 DNA is TGTGCCAGCAGCCCCGGCCCCGGTGAGGATGAAAAACTGTTTTTT. The encoded protein is CASSPGPGEDEKLFF.

The J gene is TRBJ2-5, the V gene TRBV11-2; 7 bases map to TRBD2. J gave up 5 bases and V 7 bases, and 16 bases lay outside the gene matches. The CDR3 is made up of 16 amino acids. Germline loops: CDR1 SGHAT, CDR2 FQNNGV. CDR3 in amino acids: CASTISGGRSQETQYF. The CDR3 bases are TGTGCCAGCACCATCTCGGGGGGACGGTCCCAGGAGACCCAGTACTTC.

As DNA, the CDR3 is TGTGCCACCAGTGACCGCGCTAACTATGGCTACACCTTC. It codes for CATSDRANYGYTF. This sequence joins TRBV24-1 and TRBJ1-2; D remains ambiguous. Germline lookup yields CDR1 KGHDR and CDR2 SFDVKD. V lost 4 bases and J 0 bases, leaving 5 bases between the germline ends. This CDR3 spans 13 amino acids.

This sequence joins TRBV5-6 and TRBJ1-5; possibly TRBD1 for D (6 bases). CDR3 size: 14 residues. CDR1 and CDR2 (germline): SGHDT, YYEEEE. Deletions cut 0 bases from V and 6 bases from J, with 10 bases between. The CDR3 coding sequence is TGTGCCAGCAGCTTGGCAGGGGAGGGTCAGCCCCAGCATTTT. It is translated as CASSLAGEGQPQHF.

The chain uses TRBV2 and TRBJ1-5; possible D gene TRBD1, 5 bases. Germline-derived CDR1 and CDR2 are SNHLY and FYNNEI. The CDR3 spans 15 residues. The germline V and J ends were trimmed by 2 bases and 2 bases, with 10 bases remaining between them. In DNA, the CDR3 is TGTGCCAGCAGTGAAAGCTGGGGGGGCAATCAGCCCCAGCATTTT. Its translation: CASSESWGGNQPQHF. The complete variable domain, with remaining parts taken from reference TRBV2 and TRBJ1-5, reads EPEVTQTPSHQVTQMGQEVILRCVPISNHLYFYWYRQILGQKVEFLVSFYNNEISEKSEIFDDQFSVERPDGSNFTLKIRSTKLEDSAMYFCASSESWGGNQPQHFGDGTRLSIL.